The 21 T cell receptor beta chains below all came from one sample that was sequenced in a study of blood T cell repertoires in COVID-19. Method: immunoSEQ multiplex PCR; TCRdb's copy keeps in-frame clones and lacks some. Of approximately 300,000 clones listed, 86% are singletons. Sequenced sample: peripheral blood. These TCRs come from a woman between 45 and 60 years old with acute or convalescent COVID-19.

The chain links TRBV5-1 to TRBJ1-4; TRBD1 matches 7 bases. The CDR3 is made up of 16 amino acids. CDR1 and CDR2 from the germline V gene are SGHRS and YFSETQ. V lost 5 bases and J lost 5; bases outside the gene matches: 12. The CDR3 here is CASSFTPGQINEKLFF. As DNA, the CDR3 is TGCGCCAGCAGTTTCACCCCGGGACAGATAAATGAAAAACTGTTTTTT. Combining the CDR3 with reference TRBV5-1 and TRBJ1-4 gives the whole variable domain KAGVTQTPRYLIKTRGQQVTLSCSPISGHRSVSWYQQTPGQGLQFLFEYFSETQRNKGNFPGRFSGRQFSNSRSEMNVSTLELGDSALYLCASSFTPGQINEKLFFGSGTQLSVL.

The CDR3 loop is CASSLGGGRAYEQYF. CDR3 nucleotides: TGCGCCAGCAGCTTGGGGGGCGGGAGGGCCTACGAGCAGTACTTC. The rearrangement joins TRBV5-1 to TRBJ2-7; TRBD2 matches 9 bases. The CDR3 loop spans 15 amino acids. Germline-derived CDR1 and CDR2 are SGHRS and YFSETQ. The junction had 3 bases not matched to a gene; V was cut back by 0 bases and J by 2 bases.

This sequence joins TRBV28 and TRBJ2-5; 7 bases line up with TRBD1. This CDR3 has 14 residues. Losses at the gene ends were 5 bases for V and 5 bases for J; bases not matched to a gene: 8. Germline V lookup: CDR1 MDHEN, CDR2 SYDVKM. In nucleotides, the CDR3 is TGTGCCAGCAGTCGACAGGGAAACGAGGAGACCCAGTACTTC. It encodes CASSRQGNEETQYF. The entire variable domain, with the rest obtained from reference TRBV28 and TRBJ2-5, is as follows: DVKVTQSSRYLVKRTGEKVFLECVQDMDHENMFWYRQDPGLGLRLIYFSYDVKMKEKGDIPEGYSVSREKKERFSLILESASTNQTSMYLCASSRQGNEETQYFGPGTRLLVL.

This chain connects TRBV5-1 to TRBJ1-1; no reliable D call. Trimming left V 3 bases short and J 3 bases short, with 9 bases between. Germline CDR1 SGHRS, CDR2 YFSETQ. The CDR3 has 13 amino acids. In DNA form, the CDR3 reads TGCGCCAGCAGCTCGGGTTGGCACACTGAAGCTTTCTTT. This encodes CASSSGWHTEAFF. Drawing the rest from reference TRBV5-1 and TRBJ1-1, the complete variable domain is KAGVTQTPRYLIKTRGQQVTLSCSPISGHRSVSWYQQTPGQGLQFLFEYFSETQRNKGNFPGRFSGRQFSNSRSEMNVSTLELGDSALYLCASSSGWHTEAFFGQGTRLTVV.

This clone was counted only a few times. J is TRBJ2-3 and V is TRBV21-1; no check of the table's D call, TRBD2, against the DNA was made. TRBV21-1 is marked as a pseudogene. The CDR3 spans 15 residues. CDR3 sequence (DNA): TGTGCCAGCAGCAATGGAGGAGGTAGCCCAGATACGCAGTATTTT. This codes for CASSNGGGSPDTQYF.

Here the CDR3 DNA reads TGTGCCAGCAGTCTAACAGGGGGCCTACAAGAGACCCAGTACTTC. This translates into CASSLTGGLQETQYF. The V call is TRBV27, the J call TRBJ2-5; 9 bases are a match to TRBD1. V trimming: 5 bases; J trimming: 2 bases; junction bases outside the gene matches: 6. CDR3 length: 15 amino acids. In germline, CDR1 is MNHEY, CDR2 SMNVEV (reference sequence).

This chain uses TRBV2 with TRBJ2-1, with 10 bases that match TRBD2. Losses at the gene ends were 6 bases for V and 6 bases for J; bases not matched to a gene: 5. The CDR3 is 14 amino acids. The germline CDR1 and CDR2 sequences are SNHLY and FYNNEI. CDR3: CASRSASGSNEQFF. CDR3 sequence (DNA): TGTGCCAGCAGGTCGGCTAGCGGGAGCAATGAGCAGTTCTTC.

A note on this clone: The junction and the germline gene differ at one end; a read error may be behind it. The chain links TRBV7-7 to TRBJ2-5, with TRBD1 identical over 8 bases. The V gene's germline CDR1 is SSHAT and CDR2 FNYEAQ (reference sequence). CDR3 length equals 13 residues. The CDR3 here is CASRETGGETQYF. CDR3 nucleotide sequence: TGTGCTAGCAGGGAAACAGGGGGAGAGACCCAGTACTTC.

This clone was found once. CDR3 sequence reads: CASKEGSTDTQYF. The CDR3, as DNA: TGTGCCAGCAAGGAGGGTAGCACAGATACGCAGTATTTT. This chain links TRBV12-3 or TRBV12-4 with TRBJ2-3; D possibly corresponds to TRBD2 (6 bases). This CDR3 has 13 residues. V dropped 7 bases and J dropped 0 bases, with 8 bases sitting between them.

The chain joins TRBV30 to TRBJ1-2; TRBD1 agrees at 7 bases. Germline loops: CDR1 GTSNPN, CDR2 SVGIG (reference sequence). This CDR3 is built from 14 residues. With 2 bases clipped from V and 7 bases from J, the junction kept 10 bases outside the gene matches. CDR3 DNA sequence: TGTGCCTGGAGTACCCCCTCAGGACAGGCTGGCTACACCTTC. Its translation: CAWSTPSGQAGYTF.

This chain links TRBV13 with TRBJ2-7; TRBD1 matches at 10 bases. From germline, CDR1 is PRHDT and CDR2 FYEKMQ (reference sequence). V was pared by 5 bases and J by 0 bases, with 7 bases of the junction left unmatched. This CDR3 is built from 16 residues. The chain's CDR3 is CASSHRQGAYSYEQYF. Written as DNA, the CDR3 is TGTGCCAGCAGCCACAGACAGGGGGCTTACTCCTACGAGCAGTACTTC. Filled out from reference TRBV13 and TRBJ2-7, the complete variable domain reads AAGVIQSPRHLIKEKRETATLKCYPIPRHDTVYWYQQGPGQDPQFLISFYEKMQSDKGSIPDRFSAQQFSDYHSELNMSSLELGDSALYFCASSHRQGAYSYEQYFGPGTRLTVT.

In nucleotides, the CDR3 is TGTGCCAGCAGCTTAGGCGGGACAGGGCTACAAGAGACCCAGTACTTC. Translating gives CASSLGGTGLQETQYF. The gene calls are TRBV7-6 and TRBJ2-5; TRBD1 matches 9 bases. Trimming removed 1 base from V and 2 bases from J; junction bases left unmatched: 5. Looked up from germline, CDR1 is SGHVS and CDR2 is FNYEAQ. The CDR3 sequence is 16 residues long.

This rearrangement joins TRBV4-1 to TRBJ2-7; 13 bases are a match to TRBD2. CDR3 length: 18 amino acids. Germline V gene lookup returns CDR1 MGHRA and CDR2 YSYEKL. The J segment lost 5 bases and the V segment lost 1 base, leaving 11 bases of the junction unmatched. The CDR3 region has the DNA TGCGCCAGCAGCCAAGGGGTGGCTGGACTAGCGGGAGTTAACGAGCAGTACTTC. This translates into CASSQGVAGLAGVNEQYF.

The V gene is TRBV19, the J gene TRBJ1-4; D is unclear. The CDR3 consists of 14 residues. Germline-derived CDR1 and CDR2 are LNHDA and SQIVND (reference sequence). The V and J ends lost 6 bases and 5 bases respectively, with 13 bases between them. The CDR3: CASRSQATNEKLFF. CDR3 sequence (DNA): TGTGCCAGTAGGAGTCAGGCTACCAATGAAAAACTGTTTTTT.

CDR3 residues: CSVGGRKSSYEQYF. Written as DNA, the CDR3 is TGCAGCGTTGGGGGGCGAAAGTCATCCTACGAGCAGTACTTC. This rearrangement joins TRBV29-1 to TRBJ2-7, with D possibly matching TRBD1 (6 bases). V was cut by 4 bases and J by 1 base, with 14 bases left in between. The CDR3 has 14 amino acids. Germline V gene lookup returns CDR1 SQVTM and CDR2 ANQGSEA.

DNA of the CDR3: TGTGCCAGCAGCAAGCGTTCCACCGGGACAGGGGCTTTCTTT. Protein: CASSKRSTGTGAFF. The chain recombines TRBV7-9 with TRBJ1-1, with TRBD1 matching over 9 bases. The length of the CDR3 is 14 residues. Germline V gives CDR1 SEHNR, CDR2 FQNEAQ (reference sequence). V was clipped by 5 bases and J by 11 bases; unmatched bases: 12.

The rearrangement links TRBV6-5 to TRBJ2-7; D is uncertain. The CDR3 is 13 residues long. With 2 bases removed from V and 4 bases from J, the gap between germline ends came to 9 bases. Germline CDR1 reads MNHEY; CDR2 reads SVGAGI. CDR3: CASSYPPTYEQYF. CDR3 DNA sequence: TGTGCCAGCAGTTACCCCCCCACATACGAGCAGTACTTC.

V usage is TRBV27 and J usage is TRBJ2-7; TRBD1 matches 7 bases. Germline trimming cut 3 bases from V and 3 bases from J; bases unmatched to any gene: 8. Per the germline V gene, CDR1 is MNHEY and CDR2 is SMNVEV (reference sequence). The CDR3 length is 15 residues. CDR3 sequence: CASSFRGPGIYEQYF. DNA of the CDR3: TGTGCCAGCAGTTTTAGGGGGCCTGGGATCTACGAGCAGTACTTC.

V and J are TRBV6-5 and TRBJ2-1; 9 bases agree with TRBD2. Germline V gene data show CDR1 as MNHEY and CDR2 as SVGAGI. Trimming at V came to 3 bases and at J to 5 bases, leaving 8 bases not matched to a gene. CDR3 size: 16 residues. CDR3 sequence (DNA): TGTGCCAGCAGTTATGGCCGAGCGGGAGGAAACAATGAGCAGTTCTTC. This codes for CASSYGRAGGNNEQFF.

The chain employs TRBV7-2 and TRBJ1-2, with 8 nucleotides matching TRBD1. CDR3 length: 13 residues. Germline V gene lookup returns CDR1 SGHTA and CDR2 FQGNSA. V dropped 5 bases and J dropped 7; count of bases not matched to a gene: 6. The CDR3 DNA sequence: TGTGCCAGCAGCAGGGACAGGTCGGGTGGCTACACCTTC. Translating gives CASSRDRSGGYTF. The full variable domain, rest sourced from reference TRBV7-2 and TRBJ1-2, is GAGVSQSPSNKVTEKGKDVELRCDPISGHTALYWYRQSLGQGLEFLIYFQGNSAPDKSGLPSDRFSAERTGGSVSTLTIQRTQQEDSAVYLCASSRDRSGGYTFGSGTRLTVV.

The V gene is TRBV7-2, the J gene TRBJ1-1, with 8 nucleotides matching TRBD1. Germline CDR1 and CDR2: SGHTA and FQGNSA. The V gene end was trimmed by 3 bases and the J gene end by 5 bases; junction bases not matched to a gene: 5. CDR3 length: 14 residues. DNA of the CDR3: TGTGCCAGCAGCTTTTCGCAGGGGGCGACTGAAGCTTTCTTT. This gives the protein CASSFSQGATEAFF. Variable domain in full (rest from reference TRBV7-2 and TRBJ1-1): GAGVSQSPSNKVTEKGKDVELRCDPISGHTALYWYRQSLGQGLEFLIYFQGNSAPDKSGLPSDRFSAERTGGSVSTLTIQRTQQEDSAVYLCASSFSQGATEAFFGQGTRLTVV.